This T cell receptor beta chain was identified in a study of blood T cell repertoires in COVID-19. The assay was immunoSEQ multiplex PCR, and TCRdb's table has in-frame clones only and misses some. The sample carries tens of thousands of clones, around 92% recorded once. The V and J ends lost 6 bases and 4 bases, in that order; junction bases with no gene match: 12. There are 15 residues in the CDR3. Germline V CDR1 and CDR2: MNHEY, SVGAGI. Sequenced sample: peripheral blood. This chain connects TRBV6-5 to TRBJ2-7; TRBD2 aligns across 7 bases. The clonotype originates from a human donor with active COVID-19. The donor label of this sample is uncertain. The CDR3 DNA sequence: TGTGCCAGCAGCAAGCCCGTAAGCGGGACGTACGAGCAGTACTTC. This codes for CASSKPVSGTYEQYF.